This T cell receptor (beta chain) was identified in a study of T cells in Graves' hyperthyroidism and ophthalmopathy. Not enrolled were patients with uncontrolled infection, other autoimmune disease, pregnancy or lactation. Regarding this clonotype: Its cognate antigen is unknown.

Findings of the study overall: From stable hyperthyroidism, ophthalmopathy was separated by a 13 V-J model.

The source material, RNA transcripts, was used to amplify TCR beta CDR3 regions. Using the HTBI primer set, a first-round RT-PCR was run on the TCR CDR3. TCRdb reprocessed the multiplex PCR reads with MiXCR, giving one entry per CDR3 protein. The repertoire has fewer than 350,000 distinct CDR3 sequences, roughly 21% of them found once; the top ten carry roughly 52%. The TCR was taken from a woman aged 45-60 years with Graves' hyperthyroidism. The specimen sequenced was blood.

The CDR3: CATSKDGPGGNGYTF. Written as DNA, the CDR3 is TGTGCCACCAGCAAAGATGGGCCAGGGGGCAATGGCTACACCTTC. The genes are TRBV15 and TRBJ1-2; 8 nucleotides line up with TRBD1. Losses at the gene ends were 4 bases for V and 6 bases for J; bases not matched to a gene: 10. CDR1 and CDR2 from the germline V gene are LNHNV and YYDKDF (reference sequence). The length of the CDR3 is 15 residues.